This passage covers 29 T cell receptor beta chains from one sample sequenced in a study of beta chain features in type 1 diabetes. cDNA synthesis used the whole RNA isolate, giving expressed TCRB sequences. Assay used: immunoSEQ multiplex PCR; TCRdb lists only in-frame clones, some missing. The data show 350,000 or so clones, around 19% seen once. The specimen was naive CD4+ T cells from blood. These receptors were taken from a woman aged 18-29 years in good health.

On this clone: Other DNA sequences from this sample encode an identical CDR3 as well. The chain is built from TRBV5-1 and TRBJ2-7; TRBD2 might be the D (6 bases). V was shortened by 4 bases and J by 0 bases, with 11 bases between the two germline ends. This CDR3 region has 14 residues. In germline, CDR1 is SGHRS, CDR2 YFSETQ. The DNA of the CDR3 is TGCGCCAGCAGCCCGGGGACTTCCTCCTACGAGCAGTACTTC. Translation: CASSPGTSSYEQYF.

This clone was detected a few times. The chain combines TRBV11-2 with TRBJ2-1, with 13 bases fitting TRBD2. J lost 9 bases, V lost 1 base, and 0 bases had no gene match. Looked up from germline, CDR1 is SGHAT and CDR2 is FQNNGV. This CDR3 spans 14 amino acids. Here the CDR3 reads CASSLGTSGGEQFF. CDR3 sequence (DNA): TGTGCCAGCAGCTTAGGGACTAGCGGGGGTGAGCAGTTCTTC.

In its sample, this clone was seen a few times. This chain uses TRBV4-2 with TRBJ2-1; D remains ambiguous. V dropped 0 bases and J dropped 2 bases, with 11 bases sitting between them. CDR3 size: 16 residues. CDR1 is LGHNA and CDR2 is YNFKEQ in the germline V gene. The CDR3 sequence: CASSQEWQVPYNEQFF. The CDR3, as DNA: TGTGCCAGCAGCCAAGAGTGGCAGGTCCCCTACAATGAGCAGTTCTTC.

The genes are TRBV5-1 and TRBJ2-3; 12 nucleotides match TRBD2. J was trimmed by 11 bases and V by 3 bases; bases with no gene match: 7. Germline V gene data show CDR1 as SGHRS and CDR2 as YFSETQ. This CDR3 spans 14 amino acids. The CDR3: CASSSRLAGVEQYF. For the CDR3, the DNA is TGCGCCAGCAGCTCGCGACTAGCGGGGGTGGAGCAGTATTTT.

This clone came up a few times. The chain couples TRBV4-2 to TRBJ1-1; tentatively, D is TRBD1 (5 bases). V was shortened by 1 base and J by 1 base, with 16 bases between the two germline ends. CDR3 length: 17 amino acids. CDR1 and CDR2 (germline): LGHNA, YNFKEQ. CDR3: CASSQGAGGGSNTEAFF. CDR3 nucleotides: TGTGCCAGCAGCCAAGGGGCCGGGGGGGGATCGAACACTGAAGCTTTCTTT.

The chain is built from TRBV4-1 and TRBJ2-5; 10 nucleotides align to TRBD2. The CDR3 loop spans 15 amino acids. The V and J ends lost 2 bases and 5 bases, in that order; junction bases with no gene match: 5. Germline-derived CDR1 and CDR2 are MGHRA and YSYEKL. The CDR3 loop reads CASSQLAGARETQYF. As DNA, the CDR3 is TGCGCCAGCAGCCAACTAGCGGGAGCTCGGGAGACCCAGTACTTC.

This clone was seen once. V gene TRBV11-3 combines with J gene TRBJ2-7; D is unclear. Deletions cut 5 bases from V and 0 bases from J, with 17 bases between. CDR3 size: 16 residues. Germline V gives CDR1 SGHNT, CDR2 YENEEA. The CDR3 DNA sequence: TGTGCCAGCAGCCCCAGCGACTTCCTGAGCTCCTACGAGCAGTACTTC. Translating it yields CASSPSDFLSSYEQYF.

This clone was recorded a few times. The rearrangement links TRBV19 to TRBJ2-2; unclear D gene. Trimming cost V 4 bases and J 5 bases, with 8 bases left between them. Germline CDR1 LNHDA, CDR2 SQIVND (reference sequence). CDR3 length: 13 residues. Here the CDR3 DNA reads TGTGCCAGTAGTACTGAGATAACCGGGGAGCTGTTTTTT. It yields the protein CASSTEITGELFF.

The chain recombines TRBV7-2 with TRBJ2-7; TRBD2 agrees at 8 bases. Germline CDR1 and CDR2: SGHTA and FQGNSA. CDR3 length: 15 amino acids. V gave up 1 base and J gave up 3 bases; unmatched junction bases: 5. CDR3 nucleotide sequence: TGTGCCAGCAGCTTAGTTGCGGGAGGACTCTACGAGCAGTACTTC. Translated: CASSLVAGGLYEQYF.

The rearrangement uses TRBV7-2 and TRBJ2-5, with 9 positions matching TRBD1. Germline CDR1 SGHTA, CDR2 FQGNSA. Germline trimming cut 6 bases from V and 5 bases from J; bases unmatched to any gene: 10. The CDR3 covers 15 residues. The CDR3 protein is CASSSTGGPSETQYF. CDR3 nucleotides: TGTGCCAGCAGTTCGACAGGGGGTCCGTCTGAGACCCAGTACTTC.

In this sample, this clone turned up a few times. The chain uses TRBV30 and TRBJ2-3, with 9 bases aligning to TRBD2. Unmatched junction bases numbered 4, after V lost 5 bases and J lost 4 bases. The CDR3 sequence is 13 residues long. Germline lookup yields CDR1 GTSNPN and CDR2 SVGIG (reference sequence). The CDR3 loop is CAWSAGGSDTQYF. Written as DNA, the CDR3 is TGTGCCTGGTCAGCGGGAGGATCAGATACGCAGTATTTT.

V is TRBV30 and J is TRBJ1-6; weak D call: TRBD1 (6 bases). Germline loops: CDR1 GTSNPN, CDR2 SVGIG (reference sequence). The CDR3 is made up of 15 amino acids. V lost 2 bases to trimming and J lost 4 bases, with 12 bases between them. CDR3 DNA sequence: TGTGCCTGGAGTAGGGGCGACAGGTATAATTCACCCCTCCACTTT. It yields the protein CAWSRGDRYNSPLHF.

The chain is built from TRBV30 and TRBJ1-5; D unclear. Germline V gene sequence: CDR1 GTSNPN, CDR2 SVGIG (reference sequence). Deletions cut 5 bases from V and 5 bases from J, with 22 bases between. The CDR3 totals 16 residues. CDR3 sequence: CAWGPRNGLGHQPQHF. DNA for the CDR3: TGTGCCTGGGGCCCCCGAAATGGCCTAGGCCATCAGCCCCAGCATTTT.

Remarks on this clone: The sample contains more than one DNA sequence encoding this CDR3. The chain joins TRBV2 to TRBJ1-2; no definite D call. There are 12 residues in the CDR3. Trimming removed 2 bases at V and 4 bases at J, with 5 bases between. The germline gives CDR1 SNHLY, CDR2 FYNNEI. The CDR3 region has the DNA TGTGCCAGCAGTGAAACGGGCTATGGCTACACCTTC. Amino acid sequence: CASSETGYGYTF.

Regarding this clone: The germline gene is not matched at one end of the junction; a read error may be the cause. This chain joins TRBV27 and TRBJ1-2; 7 positions agree with TRBD1. Per the germline V gene, CDR1 is MNHEY and CDR2 is SMNVEV (reference sequence). The CDR3 is made up of 18 amino acids. The CDR3, as DNA: TGTGCCAGCAGTCCCCAGGGGGTGCCATTCACCCCTAAATATGGCTACACCTTC. It codes for CASSPQGVPFTPKYGYTF.

V gene TRBV7-2 combines with J gene TRBJ1-4, with D possibly TRBD1 on 5 matching bases. V lost 6 bases and J lost 6, with 17 bases in between. This CDR3 is built from 15 residues. Germline lookup yields CDR1 SGHTA and CDR2 FQGNSA. The CDR3 sequence is CASSQTQGGDEKLFF. The DNA for the CDR3 is TGTGCCAGCAGTCAGACCCAGGGTGGAGATGAAAAACTGTTTTTT.

The V and J genes are TRBV4-1 and TRBJ1-1; D perhaps matches TRBD1 (6 bases). The CDR3 has 14 amino acids. CDR1 and CDR2 from the germline V gene are MGHRA and YSYEKL. Trimming took 4 bases from V and 2 from J, leaving 11 bases between them. CDR3 DNA sequence: TGCGCCAGCAGCCGGCCGGGACAAAACACTGAAGCTTTCTTT. Protein: CASSRPGQNTEAFF.

This chain links TRBV5-4 with TRBJ2-5, with D possibly TRBD2 on 5 matching bases. This CDR3 spans 13 amino acids. The V end was cut by 3 bases, the J end by 5 bases, with 11 bases between. Germline CDR1 SGHNT, CDR2 YYREEE (reference sequence). The CDR3 spells CASSSASLETQYF. As DNA, the CDR3 is TGTGCCAGCAGCTCGGCTAGCTTGGAGACCCAGTACTTC.

This clone was seen a few times. This chain links TRBV5-4 with TRBJ2-1; D remains unclear. The CDR3 extends over 15 amino acids. V was cut by 4 bases and J by 1 base, with 12 bases left in between. From germline, CDR1 is SGHNT and CDR2 YYREEE (reference sequence). In nucleotides, the CDR3 is TGTGCCAGCAGCCCTTGGCTCGGGTCCTACAATGAGCAGTTCTTC. As protein: CASSPWLGSYNEQFF.

CDR3 sequence: CASSSYQTPLVYGYTF. The CDR3 DNA follows: TGTGCCAGCAGTTCTTACCAAACTCCGCTCGTCTATGGCTACACCTTC. The rearrangement joins TRBV7-9 to TRBJ1-2; unclear D gene. Germline assignment: CDR1 SEHNR and CDR2 FQNEAQ (reference sequence). V gave up 6 bases and J gave up 4 bases, with 21 bases separating them. The CDR3 sequence is 16 residues long.

The rearrangement links TRBV5-6 to TRBJ2-1; 11 bases match TRBD2. Germline V CDR1 and CDR2: SGHDT, YYEEEE. V was clipped by 4 bases and J by 10 bases; unmatched bases: 10. CDR3 size: 15 residues. CDR3 nucleotide sequence: TGTGCCAGCAGCCTCGGGACTAGCGGATTCAAGGAGCAGTTCTTC. Protein: CASSLGTSGFKEQFF.

This clone showed up just a few times. The chain combines TRBV11-1 with TRBJ2-1; 14 nucleotides agree with TRBD2. Germline V gives CDR1 SGHAT, CDR2 FQDESV (reference sequence). Trimming removed 1 base from V and 7 bases from J; junction bases left unmatched: 0. The CDR3 spans 15 residues. DNA for the CDR3: TGTGCCAGCAGCTTAGGACTAGCGGGAGGGAATGAGCAGTTCTTC. Translated: CASSLGLAGGNEQFF.

The genes are TRBV7-3 and TRBJ2-3, with TRBD2 matching 11 bases. In germline, CDR1 is SGHTA, CDR2 FQGTGA. The V gene end was trimmed by 5 bases and the J gene end by 4 bases; junction bases not matched to a gene: 8. There are 16 residues in the CDR3. CDR3 sequence (DNA): TGTGCCAGCAGCCCCCAGGGGACTAGCGGCGCAGATACGCAGTATTTT. Translated: CASSPQGTSGADTQYF.

This chain's CDR3 is CASTTGTYTDTQYF. The CDR3 DNA is TGTGCCAGTACCACGGGGACATACACAGATACGCAGTATTTT. The chain links TRBV19 to TRBJ2-3, with TRBD1 as a possible D gene (6 bases). V lost 7 bases and J 2 bases, leaving 13 bases between the germline ends. The germline gives CDR1 LNHDA, CDR2 SQIVND (reference sequence). This CDR3 has 14 amino acids.

This chain uses TRBV6-5 with TRBJ2-6; 7 nucleotides line up with TRBD1. The V gene end was trimmed by 6 bases and the J gene end by 4 bases; junction bases not matched to a gene: 3. Germline CDR1 reads MNHEY; CDR2 reads SVGAGI. This CDR3 is built from 14 residues. The chain's CDR3 is CASSDRAGANVLTF. DNA for the CDR3: TGTGCCAGCAGCGACAGGGCCGGGGCCAACGTCCTGACTTTC.

This clone was seen only once. The J gene is TRBJ2-7, the V gene TRBV6-6; 10 bases agree with TRBD1. The V gene end was trimmed by 5 bases and the J gene end by 5 bases; junction bases not matched to a gene: 9. The CDR3 has 15 amino acids. Germline assignment: CDR1 MNHNY and CDR2 SVGAGI (reference sequence). The CDR3 DNA reads TGTGCCAGCAGTCAGGGGGGACAGGGGTTCAACGAGCAGTACTTC. Residues: CASSQGGQGFNEQYF.

This clone was seen a handful of times. This sequence joins TRBV10-3 and TRBJ2-1; 13 positions agree with TRBD2. Germline CDR1 and CDR2: ENHRY and SYGVKD. This CDR3 is built from 16 residues. J was trimmed by 8 bases and V by 4 bases; bases with no gene match: 8. In DNA form, the CDR3 reads TGTGCCATCAGTGGCGGACTAGCGGGAGTTTCAGATGAGCAGTTCTTC. This sequence encodes CAISGGLAGVSDEQFF.

This clone turned up a few times. The V call is TRBV6-5, the J call TRBJ1-1; maybe TRBD1 (5 bases). V lost 6 bases, J lost 8 bases, and 10 bases lay in between. The CDR3 consists of 11 residues. Per germline, CDR1 MNHEY and CDR2 SVGAGI. The CDR3 here is CASRQGPEAFF. In nucleotides, the CDR3 is TGTGCCAGCAGGCAGGGCCCAGAAGCTTTCTTT.

The chain carries TRBV5-6 and TRBJ2-1; TRBD2 matches at 9 bases. The germline V gene encodes CDR1 SGHDT and CDR2 YYEEEE. V lost 4 bases and J lost 2; bases outside the gene matches: 1. CDR3 length: 14 amino acids. CDR3 in amino acids: CASSLAGTYNEQFF. In DNA form, the CDR3 reads TGTGCCAGCAGCCTAGCGGGAACCTACAATGAGCAGTTCTTC.